Below are 24 T cell receptor beta chains sequenced from a single sample in a study of shared clonotypes between healthy human individuals. Clones were read by immunoSEQ multiplex PCR, and TCRdb kept only the in-frame ones, dropping some. Here the sample spans about 980,000 clones, less than 85% being singletons. What was sequenced was memory CD4+ T cells sorted from blood. Stated subset: CD45RA-negative fraction. The source of these receptors is a man aged 18 to 30 in good health.

V usage is TRBV7-8 and J usage is TRBJ2-5; 9 bases fit TRBD1. Trimming at V came to 6 bases and at J to 5 bases, leaving 7 bases not matched to a gene. The CDR3 runs 14 residues. Per germline, CDR1 SGHVS and CDR2 FQNEAQ. The CDR3 region has the DNA TGTGCCAGCAGAGGGACAGGGCGATCGGAGACCCAGTACTTC. Amino acid sequence: CASRGTGRSETQYF.

The V and J genes are TRBV7-8 and TRBJ2-7, with 13 bases matching TRBD2. Trimming took 6 bases from V and 0 from J; bases not matched to a gene: 2. CDR3 length: 15 amino acids. The germline V gene encodes CDR1 SGHVS and CDR2 FQNEAQ. CDR3 residues: CASSRTSGSSYEQYF. The CDR3 DNA reads as TGTGCCAGCAGTAGGACTAGCGGGAGCTCCTACGAGCAGTACTTC.

This clone was seen more than once but under ten times. This chain links TRBV11-2 with TRBJ1-2; D perhaps matches TRBD1 (5 bases). Trimming removed 0 bases from V and 4 bases from J, with 12 bases in between. Germline V gene lookup returns CDR1 SGHAT and CDR2 FQNNGV. This CDR3 has 15 residues. CDR3 nucleotides: TGTGCCAGCAGCTTAGAGTCCGGGACGGCCTATGGCTACACCTTC. It codes for CASSLESGTAYGYTF.

This clone was seen only once. This sample also contains other DNA sequences that code for the same CDR3. The J gene is TRBJ2-2, the V gene TRBV30; D unclear. Trimming pared 0 bases from V and 6 bases from J, leaving 8 bases between. CDR3 size: 13 residues. Per germline, CDR1 GTSNPN and CDR2 SVGIG (reference sequence). The CDR3 DNA sequence: TGTGCCTGGAGTGTTAGAGAGGCCGGGGAGCTGTTTTTT. Encoded protein: CAWSVREAGELFF.

In its sample, this clone was seen a few times. The rearrangement uses TRBV11-2 and TRBJ2-7, with TRBD2 matching 8 bases. Germline CDR1 is SGHAT and CDR2 is FQNNGV. V was pared by 5 bases and J by 6 bases, with 6 bases of the junction left unmatched. This CDR3 contains 13 residues. CDR3 DNA sequence: TGTGCCAGCAGCCTAGGACTAGCCGGCGAGCAGTACTTC. It encodes CASSLGLAGEQYF.

The chain carries TRBV2 and TRBJ1-6, with D perhaps TRBD1 (5 bases). Deletions cut 2 bases from V and 14 bases from J, with 13 bases between. This CDR3 has 13 amino acids. Germline assignment: CDR1 SNHLY and CDR2 FYNNEI. The CDR3 DNA reads TGTGCCAGCAGTGAAAGGGGTTCAGGATCCCTCCACTTT. Amino acid sequence: CASSERGSGSLHF.

The CDR3 nucleotides read TGTGCCAGCACCGCAGGGGCCAAAAACATTCAGTACTTC. It specifies CASTAGAKNIQYF. The chain employs TRBV5-6 and TRBJ2-4; a weak D match, TRBD1 (5 bases). CDR3 length equals 13 residues. Trimming removed 6 bases from V and 1 base from J, with 8 bases in between. Germline V lookup: CDR1 SGHDT, CDR2 YYEEEE.

The chain recombines TRBV10-1 with TRBJ2-2, with TRBD1 identical over 7 bases. CDR3 size: 15 residues. V shed 5 bases and J 3 bases; nucleotides not matched to a gene: 6. Per the germline V gene, CDR1 is WNHNN and CDR2 is SYGVQD (reference sequence). CDR3 DNA sequence: TGCGCCAGCAGTAGGGACAGAGTTGACACCGGGGAGCTGTTTTTT. This translates into CASSRDRVDTGELFF.

This clone was picked up a small number of times. Different DNA sequences within this sample yield the same CDR3. The chain links TRBV7-2 to TRBJ2-5, with D perhaps matching TRBD2 (6 bases). Trimming removed 1 base from V and 5 bases from J, with 8 bases in between. Germline assignment: CDR1 SGHTA and CDR2 FQGNSA. This CDR3 has 13 residues. The CDR3: CASSLGGVETQYF. CDR3 DNA: TGTGCCAGCAGCTTAGGGGGGGTGGAGACCCAGTACTTC.

The chain is built from TRBV4-3 and TRBJ2-3; no clear D. The CDR3 runs to 14 residues. Trimming removed 0 bases from V and 5 bases from J, with 9 bases in between. CDR1 and CDR2 (germline): LGHNA, YSLEER. DNA of the CDR3: TGCGCCAGCAGCCAAGAGGGCGGTCAAGATACGCAGTATTTT. Its protein is CASSQEGGQDTQYF.

CDR3 sequence (DNA): TGCGCCAGCAGCGCGCAAGAGACCCAGTACTTC. Amino acids: CASSAQETQYF. The chain employs TRBV10-2 and TRBJ2-5, with unresolved D. The V end lost 6 bases, the J end lost 2 bases, and 4 bases lay between the germline ends. Germline assignment: CDR1 WSHSY and CDR2 SAAADI. This CDR3 has 11 amino acids.

This CDR3 reads CASSTGTGELGPYGYTF. CDR3 DNA: TGTGCCAGCAGCACTGGGACAGGGGAGTTGGGCCCCTATGGCTACACCTTC. The chain carries TRBV9 and TRBJ1-2; 10 nucleotides match TRBD1. The CDR3 covers 17 residues. Germline CDR1 is SGDLS and CDR2 is YYNGEE. The ends lost 4 bases at V and 4 bases at J; junction bases unmatched: 13.

This rearrangement joins TRBV27 to TRBJ2-6, with 10 nucleotides matching TRBD1. CDR1 and CDR2 (germline): MNHEY, SMNVEV (reference sequence). V lost 8 bases and J lost 2; bases outside the gene matches: 6. This CDR3 comprises 16 residues. DNA of the CDR3: TGTGCCAGCGGCAGACAGGGGGCGACTGGGGCCAACGTCCTGACTTTC. It specifies CASGRQGATGANVLTF. Variable domain in full (rest from reference TRBV27 and TRBJ2-6): EAQVTQNPRYLITVTGKKLTVTCSQNMNHEYMSWYRQDPGLGLRQIYYSMNVEVTDKGDVPEGYKVSRKEKRNFPLILESPSPNQTSLYFCASGRQGATGANVLTFGAGSRLTVL.

The J gene is TRBJ1-6, the V gene TRBV7-9, with TRBD1 matching 9 bases. Losses at the gene ends were 3 bases for V and 10 bases for J; bases not matched to a gene: 4. From germline, CDR1 is SEHNR and CDR2 FQNEAQ (reference sequence). The CDR3 consists of 14 residues. The CDR3 here is CASSFDRGLSPLHF. CDR3 bases: TGTGCCAGCAGCTTCGACAGGGGGTTATCACCCCTCCACTTT.

This clone was observed once. V gene TRBV5-4 combines with J gene TRBJ2-5; D remains ambiguous. Looked up from germline, CDR1 is SGHNT and CDR2 is YYREEE (reference sequence). The CDR3 is made up of 14 amino acids. V was pared by 4 bases and J by 5 bases, with 15 bases between. The CDR3 sequence: CASSPPRGRETQYF. The CDR3 DNA follows: TGTGCCAGCAGCCCCCCGCGAGGACGGGAGACCCAGTACTTC.

This chain uses TRBV5-1 with TRBJ2-2; 16 bases map to TRBD2. J was trimmed by 1 base and V by 3 bases; bases with no gene match: 6. CDR1 and CDR2 (germline): SGHRS, YFSETQ. CDR3 length: 19 amino acids. The CDR3 region is CASSSRGLAGGRNTGELFF. Here the CDR3 DNA reads TGCGCCAGCAGCTCGAGGGGACTAGCGGGAGGGCGGAACACCGGGGAGCTGTTTTTT.

The J gene is TRBJ1-5, the V gene TRBV21-1; the D segment call TRBD1 is taken from the table without a DNA check. TRBV21-1 is designated a pseudogene. The CDR3 runs to 17 residues. The CDR3 sequence: CASSKVHRDRGNQPQHF. CDR3 DNA: TGTGCCAGCAGCAAAGTTCACCGGGACAGGGGCAATCAGCCCCAGCATTTT.

The chain links TRBV11-2 to TRBJ1-4; TRBD1 is a possible D gene (5 bases). Germline-derived CDR1 and CDR2 are SGHAT and FQNNGV. V shed 3 bases and J shed 8 bases, with 10 bases lying between them. The CDR3 covers 13 residues. CDR3 protein: CASSFGGVEKLFF. The DNA for the CDR3 is TGTGCCAGCAGCTTCGGGGGGGTGGAAAAACTGTTTTTT.

V is TRBV5-6 and J is TRBJ1-2; TRBD1 matches at 12 bases. Germline V gene lookup returns CDR1 SGHDT and CDR2 YYEEEE. V lost 6 bases, J lost 7 bases, and 10 bases stayed unmatched. There are 15 residues in the CDR3. CDR3 loop: CASTILGQGALGYTF. The CDR3 DNA reads TGTGCCAGCACCATCCTGGGACAGGGGGCGCTTGGCTACACCTTC.

The rearrangement joins TRBV19 to TRBJ1-2; TRBD1 matches 9 bases. Germline CDR1 reads LNHDA; CDR2 reads SQIVND (reference sequence). The CDR3 contains 14 residues. Germline trimming cut 7 bases from V and 4 bases from J; bases unmatched to any gene: 7. CDR3 sequence reads: CASKAQGAAYGYTF. DNA of the CDR3: TGTGCCAGTAAGGCACAGGGGGCGGCCTATGGCTACACCTTC. Drawing the rest from reference TRBV19 and TRBJ1-2, the complete variable domain is DGGITQSPKYLFRKEGQNVTLSCEQNLNHDAMYWYRQDPGQGLRLIYYSQIVNDFQKGDIAEGYSVSREKKESFPLTVTSAQKNPTAFYLCASKAQGAAYGYTFGSGTRLTVV.

This rearrangement joins TRBV6-1 to TRBJ1-4; tentative D call: TRBD1 (6 bases). The CDR3 extends over 14 amino acids. With 9 bases removed from V and 8 bases from J, the gap between germline ends came to 19 bases. Germline loops: CDR1 MNHNS, CDR2 SASEGT. CDR3 nucleotide sequence: TGTGCCAGTAGAAACCAGGGGAGCCAGGAAAAACTGTTTTTT. Residues: CASRNQGSQEKLFF.

The chain combines TRBV7-2 with TRBJ2-2; 7 bases are a match to TRBD2. The CDR3 runs to 17 residues. Losses at the gene ends were 5 bases for V and 0 bases for J; bases not matched to a gene: 9. In germline, CDR1 is SGHTA, CDR2 FQGNSA. The CDR3 DNA is TGTGCCAGCAGCGTTAGAGCGGGGACTGCGAACACCGGGGAGCTGTTTTTT. This gives the protein CASSVRAGTANTGELFF.

The chain carries TRBV29-1 and TRBJ1-3, with D hard to call. Trimming took 2 bases from V and 3 from J, leaving 8 bases between them. CDR1 and CDR2 (germline): SQVTM, ANQGSEA. The CDR3 is 13 residues long. The DNA for the CDR3 is TGCAGCGTTGAAACGGGAGTTGGAAACACCATATATTTT. The encoded protein is CSVETGVGNTIYF.

The chain employs TRBV5-8 and TRBJ1-1; 9 bases are a match to TRBD1. This CDR3 is built from 15 residues. J gave up 3 bases and V 4 bases, and 7 bases lay outside the gene matches. The germline V gene has CDR1 SGHTS and CDR2 YDEGEE. The CDR3 DNA sequence: TGTGCCAGCAGCCCGCGGGACAGGGTGTACACTGAAGCTTTCTTT. Translated, it gives CASSPRDRVYTEAFF.